The 16 T cell receptor beta chains in this list originate from one sample, sequenced in a study of T-cell reconstitution after alpha-beta-depleted transplantation in children. It was with unique molecular identifiers that the TCRbeta library was prepared. TCRdb redid the calling of the PCR reads with MiXCR, one entry per CDR3 protein. Here the sample spans roughly 350,000 distinct CDR3 sequences, around 10% being singletons. The sequencing here drew on PBMCs from the stem cell graft donor, taken from the stem cell graft. Receptors were obtained from a human donor who donated a stem cell graft to a child with acute lymphoblastic leukemia.

This chain connects TRBV7-3 to TRBJ1-5; D is perhaps TRBD1 (5 bases). The length of the CDR3 is 13 residues. V was cut by 3 bases and J by 9 bases, with 12 bases left in between. From germline, CDR1 is SGHTA and CDR2 FQGTGA. CDR3 nucleotides: TGTGCCAGCAGCTTGGGTACGGGGGGGCCCCAGCATTTT. Residues: CASSLGTGGPQHF.

The table lists this clonotype with many counts. This chain uses TRBV25-1 with TRBJ2-1; TRBD2 aligns across 7 bases. Trimming took 1 base from V and 1 from J; bases not matched to a gene: 4. The CDR3 is made up of 16 amino acids. CDR1 MGHDK and CDR2 SYGVNS come from the germline V gene. Here the CDR3 reads CASSELGGSSYNEQFF. For the CDR3, the DNA is TGTGCCAGCAGTGAATTGGGCGGGAGTTCCTACAATGAGCAGTTCTTC.

This chain uses TRBV7-9 with TRBJ2-7, with 8 bases aligning to TRBD2. Germline loops: CDR1 SEHNR, CDR2 FQNEAQ (reference sequence). The CDR3 sequence is 15 residues long. After removal of 5 bases from V and 3 bases from J, the junction contained 9 bases not matched to a gene. Here the CDR3 reads CASSTSGGGGYEQYF. The DNA for the CDR3 is TGTGCCAGCAGCACTAGCGGAGGAGGGGGCTACGAGCAGTACTTC.

This clonotype came up many times. This chain uses TRBV12-3 or TRBV12-4 with TRBJ1-2, with a possible D match to TRBD1 (6 bases). Trimming stripped 1 base from V and 4 bases from J, with 10 bases between. The CDR3 is 14 amino acids. This chain's CDR3 is CASSLGGGGYGYTF. CDR3 coding DNA: TGTGCCAGCAGTTTAGGTGGAGGGGGCTATGGCTACACCTTC.

The chain is built from TRBV7-9 and TRBJ2-1; D is unresolved. The CDR3 is made up of 14 amino acids. V shed 11 bases and J shed 4 bases, with 18 bases lying between them. Germline CDR1 reads SEHNR; CDR2 reads FQNEAQ (reference sequence). The DNA of the CDR3 is TGTGCCGCAGTGGCGGAAAGAGCTTACAATGAGCAGTTCTTC. This gives the protein CAAVAERAYNEQFF.

V gene TRBV27 combines with J gene TRBJ2-7; tentatively, D is TRBD2 (6 bases). Germline CDR1 is MNHEY and CDR2 is SMNVEV (reference sequence). CDR3 length: 15 residues. V was shortened by 3 bases and J by 0 bases, with 12 bases between the two germline ends. CDR3 DNA sequence: TGTGCCAGCAGTTTGATCTGGGGGGACTCCTACGAGCAGTACTTC. Translated: CASSLIWGDSYEQYF.

This clonotype was seen a few times. The chain employs TRBV9 and TRBJ1-5, with 12 bases lining up with TRBD1. Germline CDR1 reads SGDLS; CDR2 reads YYNGEE. The CDR3 is 18 amino acids. Trimming took 3 bases from V and 6 from J; bases not matched to a gene: 13. The CDR3 DNA reads as TGTGCCAGCAGCGGTGACCGGGACAGGGGGCCTTGCGGTCAGCCCCAGCATTTT. It yields the protein CASSGDRDRGPCGQPQHF.

This clonotype occurred a few times. The chain couples TRBV24-1 to TRBJ2-5, with no clear D. The V gene lost 1 base and the J gene lost 1 base, with 15 bases spanning the gap. Germline V CDR1 and CDR2: KGHDR, SFDVKD. The CDR3 has 17 amino acids. In DNA form, the CDR3 reads TGTGCCACCAGTGATTTTCGGTGGGATGTCCGCCAAGAGACCCAGTACTTC. It specifies CATSDFRWDVRQETQYF.

This rearrangement joins TRBV7-2 to TRBJ2-3; D unresolved. V lost 2 bases, J lost 6 bases, and 6 bases lay in between. CDR1 and CDR2 from the germline V gene are SGHTA and FQGNSA. There are 12 residues in the CDR3. CDR3 nucleotide sequence: TGTGCCAGCAGCTTAATGGGGGATACGCAGTATTTT. It encodes CASSLMGDTQYF.

This sequence joins TRBV3-1 and TRBJ1-1; 8 bases line up with TRBD1. This CDR3 is 12 amino acids long. The germline gives CDR1 LGHDT, CDR2 YNNKEL (reference sequence). V shed 3 bases, J shed 11 bases, and the junction held 5 bases outside the gene matches. The CDR3 coding sequence is TGTGCCAGCAGCCAGGAGACAGGGGACGCTTTCTTT. Its translation: CASSQETGDAFF.

The chain joins TRBV15 to TRBJ1-1; the D is unclear. The CDR3 extends over 13 amino acids. CDR1 is LNHNV, CDR2 YYDKDF, per germline (reference sequence). The V and J ends lost 4 bases and 1 base respectively, with 7 bases between them. The CDR3 sequence is CATSTRQNTEAFF. DNA of the CDR3: TGTGCCACCAGCACACGGCAGAACACTGAAGCTTTCTTT.

This clonotype turned up a few times. The V call is TRBV20-1, the J call TRBJ1-5; maybe TRBD1 (5 bases). CDR1 is DFQATT, CDR2 SNEGSKA, per germline (reference sequence). This CDR3 comprises 13 residues. V shed 4 bases and J shed 4 bases, with 11 bases lying between them. CDR3 residues: CSAIPGGNQPQHF. CDR3 DNA sequence: TGCAGTGCTATACCCGGGGGGAATCAGCCCCAGCATTTT.

This clonotype has just a few counts. This chain connects TRBV12-3 or TRBV12-4 to TRBJ1-2; 7 positions match TRBD1. The CDR3 spans 14 residues. V dropped 10 bases and J dropped 8; count of bases not matched to a gene: 16. CDR3 sequence: CATFSTTGVKGYTF. DNA for the CDR3: TGTGCCACCTTTTCAACAACAGGGGTTAAAGGCTACACCTTC.

In this sample, this clonotype turned up a few times. CDR3 nucleotides: TGTGCCAGCAGCTTAGCCAGAGCGTCAAATTTTGGACTAGCGGGAGGGGTCGGCACCGGGGAGCTGTTTTTT. As protein: CASSLARASNFGLAGGVGTGELFF. This chain links TRBV7-6 with TRBJ2-2; 15 bases map to TRBD2. Losses at the gene ends were 0 bases for V and 4 bases for J; bases not matched to a gene: 21. The CDR3 length is 24 residues. Germline V lookup: CDR1 SGHVS, CDR2 FNYEAQ.

This clonotype was detected only a few times. V is TRBV28 and J is TRBJ2-1, with a tentative D call TRBD2 (5 bases). Germline CDR1 reads MDHEN; CDR2 reads SYDVKM. This CDR3 region has 14 residues. Deletions cut 3 bases from V and 6 bases from J, with 12 bases between. The CDR3 loop is CASSFGLASNEQFF. CDR3 DNA: TGTGCCAGCAGTTTTGGGCTAGCCAGCAATGAGCAGTTCTTC. Complete variable domain (other parts from reference TRBV28 and TRBJ2-1): DVKVTQSSRYLVKRTGEKVFLECVQDMDHENMFWYRQDPGLGLRLIYFSYDVKMKEKGDIPEGYSVSREKKERFSLILESASTNQTSMYLCASSFGLASNEQFFGPGTRLTVL.

The V and J genes are TRBV9 and TRBJ2-7; TRBD2 aligns across 11 bases. Germline V CDR1 and CDR2: SGDLS, YYNGEE. Trimming took 0 bases from V and 3 from J; bases not matched to a gene: 11. The CDR3 length is 18 residues. The CDR3 DNA follows: TGTGCCAGCAGCGTAGGCCCCAAGATAGCGGGAGGGGGCTACGAGCAGTACTTC. Amino acid sequence: CASSVGPKIAGGGYEQYF.